This TCR beta chain derives from a study of T cells in Graves' hyperthyroidism and ophthalmopathy. RNA transcripts provided the source from which TCR beta CDR3 regions were amplified. Primed by the HTBI set, a first-round RT-PCR was run on the TCR CDR3. TCRdb itself ran the multiplex PCR reads through MiXCR, one entry per CDR3 protein. The sample lists hundreds of thousands of distinct CDR3 sequences, more than 20% occurring once. This clonotype occurred a few times. PBMCs stemmed from over 7.5 ml fresh peripheral blood. The specimen sequenced was blood. This receptor was obtained from a man aged 25 to 45 with Graves' ophthalmopathy.

In nucleotides, the CDR3 is TGTGCCAGCAGCATTAGAGGGGGGACAGGGGGCCCCTCAATCAACAATGAGCAGTTCTTC. Translation gives CASSIRGGTGGPSINNEQFF. The chain has TRBV11-1 and TRBJ2-1; TRBD1 matches at 12 bases. The CDR3 length is 20 residues. Germline V CDR1 and CDR2: SGHAT, FQDESV (reference sequence). V was clipped by 5 bases and J by 5 bases; unmatched bases: 19.